This TCR beta chain was documented in a study of blood T cells in healthy people across ages. With a J-beta primer mix and a sample-barcoded 5' primer, a second PCR ran roughly 6 to 11 cycles. Each cDNA molecule carried a tag from a template-switch adaptor that contained 12 random nucleotides. TCRdb re-derived calls from the 5' RACE reads in MiXCR, one entry per CDR3 protein. The sample yields about 780,000 distinct CDR3 sequences, about 47% seen once. The receptor's source is an elderly man in good health. Sequencing input: blood.

CDR3 region: CASSHRDGLETQYF. CDR3 bases: TGTGCCAGCAGCCACAGGGATGGGTTAGAGACCCAGTACTTC. This chain joins TRBV28 and TRBJ2-5, with a possible D match to TRBD1 (6 bases). The germline V gene has CDR1 MDHEN and CDR2 SYDVKM. Between the trimmed V and J ends, which lost 6 bases and 4 bases, there was a span of 15 bases. CDR3 length: 14 amino acids.